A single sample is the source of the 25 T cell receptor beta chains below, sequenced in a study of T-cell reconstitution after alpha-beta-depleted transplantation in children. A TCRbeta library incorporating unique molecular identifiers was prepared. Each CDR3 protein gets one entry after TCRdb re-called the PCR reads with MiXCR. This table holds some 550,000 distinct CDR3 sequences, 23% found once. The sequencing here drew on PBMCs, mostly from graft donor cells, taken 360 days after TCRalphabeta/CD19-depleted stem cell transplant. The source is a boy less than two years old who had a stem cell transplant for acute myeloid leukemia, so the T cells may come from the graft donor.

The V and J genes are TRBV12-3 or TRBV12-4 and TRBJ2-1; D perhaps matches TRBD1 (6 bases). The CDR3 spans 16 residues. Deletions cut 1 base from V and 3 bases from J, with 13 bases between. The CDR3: CASSLVTGRHYNEQFF. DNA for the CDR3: TGTGCCAGCAGTTTAGTTACAGGGCGCCACTACAATGAGCAGTTCTTC.

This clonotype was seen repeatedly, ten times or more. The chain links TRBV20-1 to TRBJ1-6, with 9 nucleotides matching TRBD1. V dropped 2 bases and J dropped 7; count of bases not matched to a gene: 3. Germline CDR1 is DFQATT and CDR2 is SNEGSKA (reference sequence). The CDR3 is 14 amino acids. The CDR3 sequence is CSARPGTGNSPLHF. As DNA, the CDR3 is TGCAGTGCTAGACCCGGGACAGGGAATTCACCCCTCCACTTT.

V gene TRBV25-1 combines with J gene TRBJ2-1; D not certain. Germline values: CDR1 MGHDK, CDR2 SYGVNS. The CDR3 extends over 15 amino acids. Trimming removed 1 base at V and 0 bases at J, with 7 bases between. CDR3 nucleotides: TGTGCCAGCAGTGAATTAACGGGCTCCTACAATGAGCAGTTCTTC. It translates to CASSELTGSYNEQFF.

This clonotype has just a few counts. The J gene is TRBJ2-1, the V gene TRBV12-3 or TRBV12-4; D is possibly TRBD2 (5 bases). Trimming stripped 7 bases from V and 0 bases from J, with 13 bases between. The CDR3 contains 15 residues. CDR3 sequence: CASISGSRSYNEQFF. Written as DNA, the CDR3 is TGTGCCAGCATCTCGGGGTCCCGCTCCTACAATGAGCAGTTCTTC.

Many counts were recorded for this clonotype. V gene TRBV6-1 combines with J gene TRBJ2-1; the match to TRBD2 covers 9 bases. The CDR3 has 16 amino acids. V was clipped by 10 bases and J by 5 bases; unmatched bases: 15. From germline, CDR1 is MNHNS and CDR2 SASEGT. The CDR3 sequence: CATYSGGGLADNEQFF. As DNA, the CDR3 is TGTGCCACCTACTCCGGGGGGGGACTAGCTGACAATGAGCAGTTCTTC.

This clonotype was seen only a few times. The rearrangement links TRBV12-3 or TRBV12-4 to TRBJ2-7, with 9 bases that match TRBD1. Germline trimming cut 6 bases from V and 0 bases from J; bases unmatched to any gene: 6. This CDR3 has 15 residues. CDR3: CASRLQGAFSYEQYF. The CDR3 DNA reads TGTGCCAGCAGGCTACAGGGGGCTTTCTCCTACGAGCAGTACTTC.

CDR3 bases: TGCGCCAGCAGCCAAGAGTTTGCGGAGACACTCTCCTACGAGCAGTACTTC. As protein: CASSQEFAETLSYEQYF. This chain uses TRBV4-3 with TRBJ2-7; D is unclear. This CDR3 comprises 17 residues. Germline V gene data show CDR1 as LGHNA and CDR2 as YSLEER. Trimming pared 0 bases from V and 0 bases from J, leaving 15 bases between.

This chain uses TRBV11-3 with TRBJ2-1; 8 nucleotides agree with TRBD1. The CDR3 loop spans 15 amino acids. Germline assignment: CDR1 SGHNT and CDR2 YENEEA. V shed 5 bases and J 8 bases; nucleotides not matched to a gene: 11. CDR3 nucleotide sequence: TGTGCCAGCAGCCCCCCCTTTGACAGGGGCGATGAGCAGTTCTTC. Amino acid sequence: CASSPPFDRGDEQFF.

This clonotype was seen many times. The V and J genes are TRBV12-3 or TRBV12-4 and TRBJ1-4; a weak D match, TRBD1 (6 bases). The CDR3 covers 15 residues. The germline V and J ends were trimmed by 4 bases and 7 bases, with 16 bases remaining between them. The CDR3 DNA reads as TGTGCCAGCAGTTCCAGACAGGCTGGAGGTGAAAAACTGTTTTTT. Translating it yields CASSSRQAGGEKLFF.

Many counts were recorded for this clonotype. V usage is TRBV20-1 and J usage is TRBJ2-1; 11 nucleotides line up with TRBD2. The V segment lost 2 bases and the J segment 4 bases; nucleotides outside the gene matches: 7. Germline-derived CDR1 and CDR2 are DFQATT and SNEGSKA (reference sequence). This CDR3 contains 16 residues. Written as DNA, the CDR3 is TGCAGTGCTAGACGCACTAGCGGGGGAACGTACAATGAGCAGTTCTTC. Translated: CSARRTSGGTYNEQFF.

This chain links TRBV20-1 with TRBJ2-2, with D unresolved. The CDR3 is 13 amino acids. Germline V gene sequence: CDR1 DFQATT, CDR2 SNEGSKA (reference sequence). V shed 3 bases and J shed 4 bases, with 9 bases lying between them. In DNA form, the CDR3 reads TGCAGTGCTAGTACCCCAGGCACCGGGGAGCTGTTTTTT. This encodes CSASTPGTGELFF.

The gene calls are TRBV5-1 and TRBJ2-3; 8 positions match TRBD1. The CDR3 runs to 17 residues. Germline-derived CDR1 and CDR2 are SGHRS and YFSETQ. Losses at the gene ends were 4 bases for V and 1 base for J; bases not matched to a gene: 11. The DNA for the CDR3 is TGCGCCAGCAGCCCTCCCCTACAACAGGGGGGCACAGATACGCAGTATTTT. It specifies CASSPPLQQGGTDTQYF.

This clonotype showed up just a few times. The CDR3 coding sequence is TGCAGTGCTGGCTATAGTGGGGGGGAGACCCAGTACTTC. Translated, it gives CSAGYSGGETQYF. The rearrangement uses TRBV20-1 and TRBJ2-5; a possible D gene is TRBD2 (6 bases). The CDR3 has 13 residues. Trimming took off 5 bases at V and 5 bases at J, with 15 bases between the two ends. Germline CDR1 is DFQATT and CDR2 is SNEGSKA (reference sequence).

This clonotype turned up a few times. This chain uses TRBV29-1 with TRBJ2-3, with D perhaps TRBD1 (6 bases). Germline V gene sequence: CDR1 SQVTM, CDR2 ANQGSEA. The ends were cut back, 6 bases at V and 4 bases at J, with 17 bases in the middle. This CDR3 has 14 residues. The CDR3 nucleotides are TGCAGCGTGATAGTCCAGGGGATGGCAGATACGCAGTATTTT. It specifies CSVIVQGMADTQYF.

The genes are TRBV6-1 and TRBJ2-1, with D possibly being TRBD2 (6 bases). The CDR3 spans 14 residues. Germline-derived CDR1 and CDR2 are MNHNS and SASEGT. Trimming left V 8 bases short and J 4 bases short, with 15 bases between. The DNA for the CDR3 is TGTGCCAGCGGGGAGGCGCAGAGTTACAATGAGCAGTTCTTC. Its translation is CASGEAQSYNEQFF.

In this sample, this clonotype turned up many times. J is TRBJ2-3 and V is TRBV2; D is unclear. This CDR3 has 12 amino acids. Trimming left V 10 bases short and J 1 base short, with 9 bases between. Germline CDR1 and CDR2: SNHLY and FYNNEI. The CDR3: CATITGTDTQYF. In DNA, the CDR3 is TGTGCCACTATTACCGGCACAGATACGCAGTATTTT.

CDR3 in amino acids: CATSRYRGQNQETQYF. In DNA, the CDR3 is TGTGCCACCAGCAGGTACCGAGGACAGAACCAAGAGACCCAGTACTTC. The J gene is TRBJ2-5, the V gene TRBV15, with D perhaps matching TRBD1 (6 bases). Germline CDR1 and CDR2: LNHNV and YYDKDF (reference sequence). Trimming cost V 3 bases and J 0 bases, with 14 bases left between them. This CDR3 spans 16 amino acids.

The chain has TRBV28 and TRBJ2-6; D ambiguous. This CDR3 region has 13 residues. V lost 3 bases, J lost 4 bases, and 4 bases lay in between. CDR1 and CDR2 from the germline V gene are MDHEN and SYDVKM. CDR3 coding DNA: TGTGCCAGCAGTTTCCGCGGGGCCAACGTCCTGACTTTC. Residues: CASSFRGANVLTF.

In DNA form, the CDR3 reads TGCGCCAGCAGCTCCGGGACAGGGGGCTTCGGCACTGAAGCTTTCTTT. As protein: CASSSGTGGFGTEAFF. The V and J genes are TRBV5-1 and TRBJ1-1, with TRBD1 matching over 12 bases. V trimming: 3 bases; J trimming: 4 bases; junction bases outside the gene matches: 7. CDR1 and CDR2 (germline): SGHRS, YFSETQ. This CDR3 comprises 16 residues.

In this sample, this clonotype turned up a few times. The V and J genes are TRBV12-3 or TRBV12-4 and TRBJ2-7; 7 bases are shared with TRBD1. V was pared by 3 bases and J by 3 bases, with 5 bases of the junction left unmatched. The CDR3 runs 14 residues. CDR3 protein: CASSLLDRNYEQYF. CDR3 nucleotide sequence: TGTGCCAGCAGTTTGTTGGACAGGAACTACGAGCAGTACTTC.

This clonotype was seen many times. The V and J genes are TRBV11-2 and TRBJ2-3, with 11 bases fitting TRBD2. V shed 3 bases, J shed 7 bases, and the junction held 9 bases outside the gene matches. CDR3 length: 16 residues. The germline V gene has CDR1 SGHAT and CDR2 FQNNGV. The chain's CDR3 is CASSFRSGGARNTQYF. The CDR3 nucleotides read TGTGCCAGCAGCTTCCGTAGCGGGGGGGCGCGGAATACGCAGTATTTT.

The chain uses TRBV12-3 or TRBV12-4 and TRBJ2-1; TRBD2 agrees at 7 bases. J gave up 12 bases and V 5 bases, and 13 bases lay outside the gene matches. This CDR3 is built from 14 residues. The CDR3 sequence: CASSRGGPQLRQFF. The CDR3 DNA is TGTGCCAGCAGTCGCGGGGGACCCCAATTGAGGCAGTTCTTC.

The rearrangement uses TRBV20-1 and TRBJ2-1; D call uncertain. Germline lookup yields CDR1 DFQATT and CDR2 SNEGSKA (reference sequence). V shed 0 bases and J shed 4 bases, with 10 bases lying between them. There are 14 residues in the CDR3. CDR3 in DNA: TGCAGTGCTAGAGACCCGACGAGGTACAATGAGCAGTTCTTC. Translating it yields CSARDPTRYNEQFF.

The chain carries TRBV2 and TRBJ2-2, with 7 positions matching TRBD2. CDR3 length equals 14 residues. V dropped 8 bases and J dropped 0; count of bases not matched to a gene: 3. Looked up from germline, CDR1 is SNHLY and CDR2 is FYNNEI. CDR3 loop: CASGRGTNTGELFF. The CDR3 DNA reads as TGTGCCAGCGGGCGGGGGACGAACACCGGGGAGCTGTTTTTT.

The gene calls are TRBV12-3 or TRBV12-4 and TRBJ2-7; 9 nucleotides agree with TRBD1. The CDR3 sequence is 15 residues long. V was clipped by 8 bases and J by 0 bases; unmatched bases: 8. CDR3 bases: TGTGCCAGCTCCGTTGGGACAGGGAGCTCCTACGAGCAGTACGTC. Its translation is CASSVGTGSSYEQYV.